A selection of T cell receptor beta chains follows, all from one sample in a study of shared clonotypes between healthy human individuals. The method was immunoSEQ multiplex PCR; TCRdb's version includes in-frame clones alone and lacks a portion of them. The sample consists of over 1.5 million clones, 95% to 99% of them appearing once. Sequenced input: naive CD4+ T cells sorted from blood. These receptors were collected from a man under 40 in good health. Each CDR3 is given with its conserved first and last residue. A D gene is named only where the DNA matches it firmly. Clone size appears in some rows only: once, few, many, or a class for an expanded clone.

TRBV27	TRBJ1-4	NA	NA	CASMRGGDEKLFF	TGTGCCAGCATGAGAGGGGGGGATGAAAAACTGTTTTTT
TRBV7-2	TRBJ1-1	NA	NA	CASSLYGQGEAFF	TGTGCCAGCAGCCTTTATGGGCAGGGCGAAGCTTTCTTT
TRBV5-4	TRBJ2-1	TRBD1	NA	CASNIPGQAANEQFF	TGTGCCAGCAATATACCGGGACAGGCCGCAAATGAGCAGTTCTTC
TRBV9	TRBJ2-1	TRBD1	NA	CASSALGQPYNEQFF	TGTGCCAGCAGCGCTCTGGGACAGCCCTACAATGAGCAGTTCTTC
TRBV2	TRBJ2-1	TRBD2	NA	CASRRLAGGRVEQFF	TGTGCCAGCAGGCGACTAGCGGGAGGACGGGTTGAGCAGTTCTTC
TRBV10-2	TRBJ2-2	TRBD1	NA	CASIRDRVNTGELFF	TGCGCCAGCATAAGGGACAGGGTGAACACCGGGGAGCTGTTTTTT
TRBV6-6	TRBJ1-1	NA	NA	CASRRTANTEAFF	TGTGCCAGCAGGCGAACAGCGAACACTGAAGCTTTCTTT
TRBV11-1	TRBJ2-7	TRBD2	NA	CASSQGELAGVKTYEQYF	TGTGCCAGCAGCCAAGGGGAACTAGCGGGGGTGAAGACCTACGAGCAGTACTTC
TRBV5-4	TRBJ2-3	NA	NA	CASSLGVGPDTQYF	TGTGCCAGCAGCTTGGGTGTGGGTCCGGATACGCAGTATTTT
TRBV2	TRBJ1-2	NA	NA	CASSENGRTYGYTF	TGTGCCAGCAGTGAAAACGGCAGAACTTATGGCTACACCTTC
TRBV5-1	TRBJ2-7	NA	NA	CASSLVELPGSEQYF	TGCGCCAGCAGCTTGGTGGAGCTGCCAGGTAGCGAGCAGTACTTC
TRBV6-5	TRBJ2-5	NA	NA	CASSSTGQETQYF	TGTGCCAGCAGTTCTACCGGACAAGAGACCCAGTACTTC
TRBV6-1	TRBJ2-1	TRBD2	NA	CASSGPSGRPYNEQFF	TGTGCCAGCAGTGGGCCTAGCGGGAGGCCTTACAATGAGCAGTTCTTC
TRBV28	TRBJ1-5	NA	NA	CASSLWTSNQPQHF	TGTGCCAGCAGTTTATGGACAAGCAATCAGCCCCAGCATTTT
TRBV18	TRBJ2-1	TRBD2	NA	CASSPVSLAGGPNEQFF	TGTGCCAGCTCCCCCGTCTCACTAGCGGGAGGGCCGAATGAGCAGTTCTTC
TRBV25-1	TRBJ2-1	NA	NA	CASSDFYNEQFF	TGTGCCAGCAGCGATTTCTACAATGAGCAGTTCTTC
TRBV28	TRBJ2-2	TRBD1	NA	CASSPGTGMDGELFF	TGTGCCAGCAGTCCCGGGACAGGGATGGATGGGGAGCTGTTTTTT
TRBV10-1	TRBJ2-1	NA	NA	CASSESTTVGLDEQFF	TGCGCCAGCAGTGAGTCGACGACTGTGGGCTTGGATGAGCAGTTCTTC
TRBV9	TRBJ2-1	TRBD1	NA	CASSAGRAGTGGIDEQFF	TGTGCCAGCAGCGCGGGTCGGGCGGGCACAGGGGGGATCGATGAGCAGTTCTTC
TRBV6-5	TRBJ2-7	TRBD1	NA	CASFPGQGYLYEQYF	TGTGCCAGTTTCCCGGGACAGGGGTATCTCTACGAGCAGTACTTC
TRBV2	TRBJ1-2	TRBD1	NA	CASSTGQNYGYTF	TGTGCCAGCAGTACGGGACAGAACTATGGCTACACCTTC
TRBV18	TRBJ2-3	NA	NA	CASSPRTGATDTQYF	TGTGCCAGCTCACCACGGACTGGCGCAACAGATACGCAGTATTTT
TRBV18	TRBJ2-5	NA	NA	CASSPPGNETQYF	TGTGCCAGCTCACCACCGGGGAATGAGACCCAGTACTTC
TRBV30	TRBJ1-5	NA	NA	CAWSVGSNQPQHF	TGTGCCTGGAGTGTCGGGAGCAATCAGCCCCAGCATTTT
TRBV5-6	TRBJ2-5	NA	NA	CASSLRGDRTQYF	TGTGCCAGCAGCTTGAGGGGGGATCGGACCCAGTACTTC
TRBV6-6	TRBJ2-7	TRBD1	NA	CASSVRDRAYEQYF	TGTGCCAGCAGTGTTAGGGACAGGGCCTACGAGCAGTACTTC
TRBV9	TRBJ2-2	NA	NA	CASRGGMNTGELFF	TGTGCCAGTAGGGGCGGGATGAACACCGGGGAGCTGTTTTTT
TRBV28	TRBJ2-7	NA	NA	CASSLTGAAYEQYF	TGTGCCAGCAGTTTAACGGGAGCTGCCTACGAGCAGTACTTC
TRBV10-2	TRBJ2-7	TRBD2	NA	CASSDRELAGGRIYEQYF	TGCGCCAGCAGTGATAGGGAACTAGCGGGAGGACGAATCTACGAGCAGTACTTC
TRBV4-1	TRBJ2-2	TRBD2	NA	CASSQNLAGGGNGELFF	TGCGCCAGCAGCCAAAACCTAGCGGGAGGCGGTAACGGGGAGCTGTTTTTT
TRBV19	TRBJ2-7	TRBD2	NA	CASSVTSGSGEQYF	TGTGCCAGTAGTGTGACTAGCGGGAGTGGTGAGCAGTACTTC
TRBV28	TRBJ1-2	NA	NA	CASSPDGERGYTF	TGTGCCAGCAGTCCCGATGGCGAGCGGGGCTACACCTTC
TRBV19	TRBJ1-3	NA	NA	CASSITGQAGNTIYF	TGTGCCAGTAGTATAACAGGGCAGGCTGGAAACACCATATATTTT
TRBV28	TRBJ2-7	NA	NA	CASSDTGRGEQYF	TGTGCCAGCAGTGATACGGGACGCGGCGAGCAGTACTTC
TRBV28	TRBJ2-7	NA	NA	CASTIEGYEQYF	TGTGCCAGCACCATAGAGGGTTACGAGCAGTACTTC
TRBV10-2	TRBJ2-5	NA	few	CASMNGSSRETQYF	TGTGCCTCCATGAACGGGTCGTCGAGGGAGACCCAGTACTTC
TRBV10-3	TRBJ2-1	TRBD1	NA	CAIKDREFNEQFF	TGTGCCATCAAGGACAGGGAGTTCAATGAGCAGTTCTTC